One and the same sample provided the 20 T cell receptor beta chains below, sequenced in a study of shared clonotypes between healthy human individuals (dated by TCRdb to about 2020). The library came from the immunoSEQ multiplex PCR assay. TCRdb took over this immuneACCESS table, retaining in-frame rearrangements with V and J assigned. Such tables are incomplete; in checked studies, under half of the missing clones stem from an unresolved V gene, and the remainder is unexplained. The sample profile shows roughly 1.4 million clones; 97% to 99% of them were found once. Together, the top ten hold about 0.4% of the sample. Sequences were obtained from naive CD4+ T cells sorted from blood. The cell subset or site label here, explained by the study, means: CD45RA+ positively selected. All receptors derive from a man aged 30 to 39 in good health.

J is TRBJ1-1 and V is TRBV6-6; maybe TRBD1 (6 bases). CDR1 and CDR2 (germline): MNHNY, SVGAGI (reference sequence). Trimming took off 5 bases at V and 1 base at J, with 11 bases between the two ends. This CDR3 contains 14 residues. The CDR3 region has the DNA TGTGCCAGCAGTAATAGGGGGAGGAACACTGAAGCTTTCTTT. It translates to CASSNRGRNTEAFF.

This clone has just a few counts. Other nucleotide sequences in the sample specify the same CDR3. V is TRBV11-2 and J is TRBJ2-5; D ambiguous. Per the germline V gene, CDR1 is SGHAT and CDR2 is FQNNGV. V lost 1 base and J 5 bases, leaving 2 bases between the germline ends. The CDR3 runs to 11 residues. The CDR3 loop is CASSLAETQYF. CDR3 nucleotide sequence: TGTGCCAGCAGCTTAGCGGAGACCCAGTACTTC.

This clone was observed once. V is TRBV29-1 and J is TRBJ1-1; 9 bases align to TRBD1. Germline V gene lookup returns CDR1 SQVTM and CDR2 ANQGSEA. After removal of 6 bases from V and 3 bases from J, the junction contained 5 bases not matched to a gene. This CDR3 has 13 residues. CDR3 bases: TGCAGCGTGGCTCGGGACAGGGACACTGAAGCTTTCTTT. It codes for CSVARDRDTEAFF.

The chain uses TRBV5-1 and TRBJ1-1, with TRBD1 as a possible D gene (6 bases). The CDR3 spans 15 residues. Trimming stripped 4 bases from V and 1 base from J, with 14 bases between. Germline assignment: CDR1 SGHRS and CDR2 YFSETQ. In nucleotides, the CDR3 is TGCGCCAGCAGCCCACAGGGCCCACCGAACACTGAAGCTTTCTTT. Amino acids: CASSPQGPPNTEAFF.

The J gene is TRBJ2-2, the V gene TRBV6-5; TRBD1 is a possible D gene (5 bases). There are 13 residues in the CDR3. From germline, CDR1 is MNHEY and CDR2 SVGAGI. The V and J ends lost 5 bases and 5 bases respectively, with 9 bases between them. The CDR3 DNA follows: TGTGCCAGCAGTCCCCCAGGGACCGGGGAGCTGTTTTTT. Protein: CASSPPGTGELFF.

V gene TRBV5-1 combines with J gene TRBJ2-5, with D possibly being TRBD2 (6 bases). V gave up 1 base and J gave up 2 bases, with 27 bases separating them. The CDR3 sequence is 20 residues long. Germline V gene lookup returns CDR1 SGHRS and CDR2 YFSETQ. CDR3 sequence reads: CASSLFPPVAGRSLQETQYF. Here the CDR3 DNA reads TGCGCCAGCAGCTTGTTTCCCCCTGTCGCGGGGCGAAGCCTACAAGAGACCCAGTACTTC.

V gene TRBV6-1 combines with J gene TRBJ1-5; D is perhaps TRBD1 (5 bases). Germline-derived CDR1 and CDR2 are MNHNS and SASEGT. The CDR3 is 17 amino acids. Trimming shortened V by 0 bases and J by 4 bases, and 16 bases separated the two germline ends. CDR3 region: CASSEARAGYRNQPQHF. CDR3 DNA: TGTGCCAGCAGTGAAGCGCGGGCAGGGTATCGTAATCAGCCCCAGCATTTT.

The rearrangement joins TRBV11-2 to TRBJ2-7; 10 bases are a match to TRBD2. The CDR3 contains 15 residues. The V and J ends lost 6 bases and 4 bases, in that order; junction bases with no gene match: 9. Germline V lookup: CDR1 SGHAT, CDR2 FQNNGV. In nucleotides, the CDR3 is TGTGCCAGCAGAGAACCCGGGACTAGCGATTACGAGCAGTACTTC. This encodes CASREPGTSDYEQYF.

The chain employs TRBV7-8 and TRBJ2-2; 7 bases are a match to TRBD2. CDR1 and CDR2 (germline): SGHVS, FQNEAQ. The CDR3 has 13 residues. Trimming cost V 10 bases and J 9 bases; bases outside gene matches: 11. CDR3 loop: CATAYREDRELFF. Here the CDR3 DNA reads TGTGCCACCGCTTACCGGGAGGACCGGGAGCTGTTTTTT.

The rearrangement joins TRBV27 to TRBJ2-7, with D possibly called TRBD1 or TRBD2 (5 bases each). Germline V CDR1 and CDR2: MNHEY, SMNVEV (reference sequence). The CDR3 has 14 residues. V lost 5 bases to trimming and J lost 6 bases, with 17 bases between them. The CDR3: CASSPPGHRGEQYF. The DNA for the CDR3 is TGTGCCAGCAGTCCGCCAGGGCACCGGGGCGAGCAGTACTTC.

The chain links TRBV29-1 to TRBJ2-3; 9 bases match TRBD2. V trimming: 4 bases; J trimming: 3 bases; junction bases outside the gene matches: 8. CDR1 SQVTM and CDR2 ANQGSEA come from the germline V gene. The CDR3 sequence is 15 residues long. The CDR3 is CSVGSSGIVTDTQYF. The CDR3, as DNA: TGCAGCGTTGGATCTAGCGGGATAGTGACAGATACGCAGTATTTT.

As for this clone: Other DNA sequences in this specimen translate into the identical CDR3. V is TRBV5-1 and J is TRBJ2-5; possible D gene TRBD2, 6 bases. Germline V gene sequence: CDR1 SGHRS, CDR2 YFSETQ. Trimming took off 0 bases at V and 3 bases at J, with 9 bases between the two ends. This CDR3 is 14 amino acids long. The CDR3 nucleotides are TGCGCCAGCAGCTTGGCCGGGGGTGAAGAGACCCAGTACTTC. It translates to CASSLAGGEETQYF.

The chain has TRBV25-1 and TRBJ2-1; D is ambiguous. In germline, CDR1 is MGHDK, CDR2 SYGVNS. The CDR3 loop spans 13 amino acids. Trimming pared 7 bases from V and 0 bases from J, leaving 7 bases between. Here the CDR3 reads CASTRNSYNEQFF. The CDR3, as DNA: TGTGCCAGCACTAGAAACTCCTACAATGAGCAGTTCTTC.

DNA of the CDR3: TGCGCCAGCAGTTTGTCGGGAGCTTTGGGCACCGGGGAGCTGTTTTTT. Its translation: CASSLSGALGTGELFF. The chain joins TRBV5-1 to TRBJ2-2; a possible D gene is TRBD2 (6 bases). V lost 5 bases and J lost 4, with 18 bases in between. CDR3 size: 16 residues. Germline V gene data show CDR1 as SGHRS and CDR2 as YFSETQ.

The chain couples TRBV7-9 to TRBJ1-4, with D unclear. CDR3 length equals 15 residues. Germline lookup yields CDR1 SEHNR and CDR2 FQNEAQ (reference sequence). The germline V and J ends were trimmed by 1 base and 5 bases, with 11 bases remaining between them. The CDR3 region is CASSLGGTSNEKLFF. For the CDR3, the DNA is TGTGCCAGCAGCTTAGGAGGAACATCAAATGAAAAACTGTTTTTT.

The V gene is TRBV5-1, the J gene TRBJ2-7, with D unresolved. Germline-derived CDR1 and CDR2 are SGHRS and YFSETQ. CDR3 length: 15 residues. V was shortened by 4 bases and J by 4 bases, with 18 bases between the two germline ends. CDR3 loop: CASSPGEVAGYEQYF. The CDR3 DNA reads TGCGCCAGCAGCCCGGGCGAGGTAGCCGGGTACGAGCAGTACTTC.

The genes are TRBV19 and TRBJ2-7; 7 bases map to TRBD1. From germline, CDR1 is LNHDA and CDR2 SQIVND (reference sequence). V shed 7 bases and J 6 bases; nucleotides not matched to a gene: 12. The CDR3 consists of 14 residues. The CDR3 DNA sequence: TGTGCCAGTACCACCACAGGACAGGCGGGCGAGCAGTACTTC. Translating it yields CASTTTGQAGEQYF. The full variable domain, in which reference TRBV19 and TRBJ2-7 provide the parts outside the CDR3, is DGGITQSPKYLFRKEGQNVTLSCEQNLNHDAMYWYRQDPGQGLRLIYYSQIVNDFQKGDIAEGYSVSREKKESFPLTVTSAQKNPTAFYLCASTTTGQAGEQYFGPGTRLTVT.

The J gene is TRBJ2-1, the V gene TRBV28; 12 nucleotides align to TRBD2. The V segment lost 7 bases and the J segment 5 bases; nucleotides outside the gene matches: 15. The CDR3 extends over 18 amino acids. Germline CDR1 reads MDHEN; CDR2 reads SYDVKM. The CDR3 is CASNLLNTLAGGNNEQFF. The CDR3 DNA reads as TGTGCCAGCAATCTCCTCAACACACTAGCGGGAGGAAACAATGAGCAGTTCTTC.

This chain uses TRBV7-9 with TRBJ2-6; TRBD1 agrees at 7 bases. J was trimmed by 3 bases and V by 1 base; bases with no gene match: 6. Germline V gene data show CDR1 as SEHNR and CDR2 as FQNEAQ (reference sequence). This CDR3 contains 17 residues. This CDR3 reads CASSLEQGQGGANVLTF. The CDR3 DNA is TGTGCCAGCAGCTTAGAACAGGGGCAGGGTGGGGCCAACGTCCTGACTTTC.

This chain uses TRBV5-6 with TRBJ1-1; D remains unclear. Trimming removed 0 bases at V and 6 bases at J, with 9 bases between. CDR3 length equals 13 residues. Germline V gene sequence: CDR1 SGHDT, CDR2 YYEEEE. The CDR3 DNA is TGTGCCAGCAGCTTGGTGGAGGGCCCTGAAGCTTTCTTT. Protein sequence: CASSLVEGPEAFF.